These 8 T cell receptor beta chains were sequenced from one sample in a study of T-cell memory formation after mild COVID-19. TCRdb recomputed calls from the 5' RACE reads with MiXCR, one row per CDR3 protein. This sample carries roughly 600,000 distinct CDR3 sequences, roughly 18% of them seen once, and the ten largest clones take around 12%. Sequencing input: PBMCs or a T cell subset sorted from them (not recorded which). Every receptor here comes from an adult woman who had mild COVID-19 (a few samples of this study predate the infection). Cell type and time point are not known.

In its sample, this clonotype was seen many times. The chain couples TRBV12-3 or TRBV12-4 to TRBJ2-5; 7 bases line up with TRBD1. CDR3 length: 14 residues. V lost 4 bases and J lost 2; bases outside the gene matches: 4. CDR3 protein: CASSWTGRQETQYF. CDR3 nucleotides: TGTGCCAGCAGTTGGACAGGACGGCAAGAGACCCAGTACTTC.

The chain uses TRBV6-6 and TRBJ2-7; no clear D. There are 15 residues in the CDR3. The germline V and J ends were trimmed by 6 bases and 4 bases, with 19 bases remaining between them. Germline CDR1 and CDR2: MNHNY and SVGAGI (reference sequence). CDR3 protein: CASSSPSLRSYEQYF. In nucleotides, the CDR3 is TGTGCCAGCAGCTCTCCCAGCTTGAGGAGTTACGAGCAGTACTTC.

V gene TRBV12-3 or TRBV12-4 combines with J gene TRBJ1-2; 9 bases are shared with TRBD1. The CDR3 spans 15 residues. Trimming at V came to 6 bases and at J to 7 bases, leaving 12 bases not matched to a gene. CDR3 bases: TGTGCCAGCAGCATCCGGGACAGGGAGATTCGTGGCTACACCTTC. Its protein product is CASSIRDREIRGYTF.

The chain joins TRBV30 to TRBJ1-5; D is uncertain. The germline V and J ends were trimmed by 2 bases and 3 bases, with 11 bases remaining between them. The germline CDR1 and CDR2 sequences are GTSNPN and SVGIG (reference sequence). The CDR3 spans 14 residues. CDR3 sequence: CAWSIGRSNQPQHF. The CDR3 nucleotides read TGTGCCTGGAGTATAGGGCGGTCCAATCAGCCCCAGCATTTT.

The V and J genes are TRBV27 and TRBJ1-2; D gene uncertain. The germline gives CDR1 MNHEY, CDR2 SMNVEV (reference sequence). Between the trimmed V and J ends, which lost 1 base and 6 bases, there was a span of 12 bases. CDR3 length: 14 residues. The CDR3 is CASSLYPPVHGYTF. For the CDR3, the DNA is TGTGCCAGCAGTTTATACCCCCCAGTCCATGGCTACACCTTC.

This clonotype was seen a few times. This rearrangement joins TRBV12-3 or TRBV12-4 to TRBJ2-2, with D possibly called TRBD1 or TRBD2 (6 bases each). The V gene lost 0 bases and the J gene lost 5 bases, with 13 bases spanning the gap. This CDR3 has 16 amino acids. In DNA, the CDR3 is TGTGCCAGCAGTTTAGCCCGGGGGCGGAGGACCGGGGAGCTGTTTTTT. Translated: CASSLARGRRTGELFF.

V usage is TRBV24-1 and J usage is TRBJ2-5; D call uncertain. CDR1 is KGHDR and CDR2 is SFDVKD in the germline V gene. The germline V and J ends were trimmed by 3 bases and 0 bases, with 10 bases remaining between them. The CDR3 has 15 amino acids. The CDR3 bases are TGTGCCACCAGTGATAAGGGTTGGTACCAAGAGACCCAGTACTTC. It translates to CATSDKGWYQETQYF.

This clonotype has a handful of counts. The rearrangement uses TRBV12-3 or TRBV12-4 and TRBJ2-3, with 7 bases matching TRBD2. This CDR3 comprises 17 residues. J was trimmed by 2 bases and V by 1 base; bases with no gene match: 9. The chain's CDR3 is CASSLGGGGLHTDTQYF. As DNA, the CDR3 is TGTGCCAGCAGTTTAGGCGGCGGGGGATTACACACAGATACGCAGTATTTT.